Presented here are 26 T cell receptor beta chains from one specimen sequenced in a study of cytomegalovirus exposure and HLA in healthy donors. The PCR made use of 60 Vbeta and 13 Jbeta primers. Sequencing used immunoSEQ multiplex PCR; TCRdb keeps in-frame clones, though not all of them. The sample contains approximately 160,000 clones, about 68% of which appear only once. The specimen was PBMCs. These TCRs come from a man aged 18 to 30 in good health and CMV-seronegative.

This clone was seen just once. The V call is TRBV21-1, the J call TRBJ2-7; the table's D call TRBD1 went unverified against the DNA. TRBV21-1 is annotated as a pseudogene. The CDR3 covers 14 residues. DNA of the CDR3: TGTGCCAGCAGCAAAGCGGGACAGATCTACGAGCAGTACTTC. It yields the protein CASSKAGQIYEQYF.

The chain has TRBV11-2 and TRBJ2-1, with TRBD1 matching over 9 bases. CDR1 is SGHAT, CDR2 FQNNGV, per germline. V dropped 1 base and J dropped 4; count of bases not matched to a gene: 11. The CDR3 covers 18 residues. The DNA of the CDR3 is TGTGCCAGCAGCTTAGGGGTCTCGGGACAGGGTATTTACAATGAGCAGTTCTTC. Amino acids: CASSLGVSGQGIYNEQFF. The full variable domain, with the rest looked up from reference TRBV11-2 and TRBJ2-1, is EAGVAQSPRYKIIEKRQSVAFWCNPISGHATLYWYQQILGQGPKLLIQFQNNGVVDDSQLPKDRFSAERLKGVDSTLKIQPAKLEDSAVYLCASSLGVSGQGIYNEQFFGPGTRLTVL.

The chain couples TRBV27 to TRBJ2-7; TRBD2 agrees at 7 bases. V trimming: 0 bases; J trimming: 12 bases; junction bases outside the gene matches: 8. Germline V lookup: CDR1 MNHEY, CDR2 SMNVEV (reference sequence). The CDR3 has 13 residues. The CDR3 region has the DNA TGTGCCAGCAGTTTATCGGGGGGGGGTAAGACGTACTTC. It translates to CASSLSGGGKTYF.

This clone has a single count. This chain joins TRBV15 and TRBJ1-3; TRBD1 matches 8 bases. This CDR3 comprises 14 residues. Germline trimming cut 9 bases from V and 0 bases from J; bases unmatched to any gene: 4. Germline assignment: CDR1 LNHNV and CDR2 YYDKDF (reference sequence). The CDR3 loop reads CATGTGGSGNTIYF. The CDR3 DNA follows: TGTGCCACTGGGACAGGCGGCTCTGGAAACACCATATATTTT. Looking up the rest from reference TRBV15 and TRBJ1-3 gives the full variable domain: DAMVIQNPRYQVTQFGKPVTLSCSQTLNHNVMYWYQQKSSQAPKLLFHYYDKDFNNEADTPDNFQSRRPNTSFCFLDIRSPGLGDTAMYLCATGTGGSGNTIYFGEGSWLTVV.

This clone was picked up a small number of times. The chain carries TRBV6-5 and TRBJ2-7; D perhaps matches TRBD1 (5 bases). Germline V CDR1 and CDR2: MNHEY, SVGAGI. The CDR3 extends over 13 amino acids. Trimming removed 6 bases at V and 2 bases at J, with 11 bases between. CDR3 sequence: CASSPQGTYEQYF. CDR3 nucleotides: TGTGCCAGCAGCCCTCAGGGAACCTACGAGCAGTACTTC.

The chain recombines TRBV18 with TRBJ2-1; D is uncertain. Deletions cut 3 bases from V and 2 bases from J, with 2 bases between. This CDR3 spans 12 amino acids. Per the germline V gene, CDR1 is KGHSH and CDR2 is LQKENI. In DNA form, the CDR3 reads TGTGCCAGCTCACCCGCCTACAATGAGCAGTTCTTC. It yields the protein CASSPAYNEQFF.

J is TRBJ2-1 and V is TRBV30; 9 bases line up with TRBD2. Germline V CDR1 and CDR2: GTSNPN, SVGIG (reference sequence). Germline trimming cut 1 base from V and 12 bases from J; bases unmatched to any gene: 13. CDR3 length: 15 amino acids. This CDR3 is CAWSDPGLAGEWQFF. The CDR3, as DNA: TGTGCCTGGAGTGACCCGGGACTAGCCGGCGAATGGCAGTTCTTC.

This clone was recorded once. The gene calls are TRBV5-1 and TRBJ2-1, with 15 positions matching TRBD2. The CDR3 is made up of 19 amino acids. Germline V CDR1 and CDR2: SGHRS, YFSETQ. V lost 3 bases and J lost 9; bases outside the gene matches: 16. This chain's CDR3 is CASSSPKSGLAGGPSEQFF. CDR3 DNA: TGCGCCAGCAGCTCCCCAAAGAGCGGACTAGCGGGAGGGCCGAGTGAGCAGTTCTTC.

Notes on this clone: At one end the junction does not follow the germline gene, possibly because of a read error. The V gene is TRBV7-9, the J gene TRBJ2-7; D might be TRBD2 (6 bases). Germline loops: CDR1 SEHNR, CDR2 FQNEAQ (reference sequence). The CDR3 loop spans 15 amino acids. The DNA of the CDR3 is TGTTCCAGCAGCCGCGGGGTAGCGGCCCTTTACGAGCAGTACTTC. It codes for CSSSRGVAALYEQYF.

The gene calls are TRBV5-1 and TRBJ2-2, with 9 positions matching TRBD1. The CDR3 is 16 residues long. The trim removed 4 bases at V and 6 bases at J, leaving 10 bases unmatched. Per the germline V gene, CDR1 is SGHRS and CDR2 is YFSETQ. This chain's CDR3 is CASSPPGQGLAGELFF. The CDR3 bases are TGCGCCAGCAGCCCCCCGGGACAGGGTTTAGCCGGGGAGCTGTTTTTT.

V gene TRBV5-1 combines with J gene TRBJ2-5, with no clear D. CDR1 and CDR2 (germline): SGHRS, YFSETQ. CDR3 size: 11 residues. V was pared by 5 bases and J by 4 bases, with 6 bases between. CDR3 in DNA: TGCGCCAGCAGTTCCCGAGAGACCCAGTACTTC. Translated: CASSSRETQYF. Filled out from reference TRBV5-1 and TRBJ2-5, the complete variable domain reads KAGVTQTPRYLIKTRGQQVTLSCSPISGHRSVSWYQQTPGQGLQFLFEYFSETQRNKGNFPGRFSGRQFSNSRSEMNVSTLELGDSALYLCASSSRETQYFGPGTRLLVL.

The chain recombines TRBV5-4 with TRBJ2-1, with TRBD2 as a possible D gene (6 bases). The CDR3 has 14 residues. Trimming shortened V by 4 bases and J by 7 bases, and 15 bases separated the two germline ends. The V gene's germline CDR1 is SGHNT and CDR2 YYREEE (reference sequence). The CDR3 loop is CASSPGGAGNEQFF. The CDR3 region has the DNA TGTGCCAGCAGCCCAGGCGGGGCGGGAAATGAGCAGTTCTTC.

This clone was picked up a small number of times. As DNA, the CDR3 is TGTGCCAGCAGTTCTCGGGGTCGGGCGGGAGGGGCAGATACGCAGTATTTT. It translates to CASSSRGRAGGADTQYF. The chain couples TRBV2 to TRBJ2-3, with TRBD2 identical over 9 bases. CDR1 is SNHLY and CDR2 is FYNNEI in the germline V gene. This CDR3 has 17 residues. The J segment lost 4 bases and the V segment lost 5 bases, leaving 13 bases of the junction unmatched.

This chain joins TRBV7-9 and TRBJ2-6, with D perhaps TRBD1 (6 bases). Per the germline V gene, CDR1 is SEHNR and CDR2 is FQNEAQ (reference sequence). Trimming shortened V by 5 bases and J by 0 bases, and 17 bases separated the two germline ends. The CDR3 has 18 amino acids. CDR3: CASSRQTGQISGANVLTF. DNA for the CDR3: TGTGCCAGCAGCCGACAGACAGGACAAATCTCTGGGGCCAACGTCCTGACTTTC.

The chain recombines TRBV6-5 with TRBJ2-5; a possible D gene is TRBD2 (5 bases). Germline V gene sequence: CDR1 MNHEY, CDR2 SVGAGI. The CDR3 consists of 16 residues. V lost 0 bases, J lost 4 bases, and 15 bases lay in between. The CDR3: CASSYSFQPRGETQYF. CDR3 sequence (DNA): TGTGCCAGCAGTTACTCCTTTCAGCCCCGGGGAGAGACCCAGTACTTC.

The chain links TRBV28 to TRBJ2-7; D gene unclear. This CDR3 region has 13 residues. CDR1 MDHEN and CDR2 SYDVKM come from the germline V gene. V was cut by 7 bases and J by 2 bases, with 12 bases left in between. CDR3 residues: CASTRNNAYEQYF. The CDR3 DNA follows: TGTGCCAGCACCCGTAACAACGCCTACGAGCAGTACTTC.

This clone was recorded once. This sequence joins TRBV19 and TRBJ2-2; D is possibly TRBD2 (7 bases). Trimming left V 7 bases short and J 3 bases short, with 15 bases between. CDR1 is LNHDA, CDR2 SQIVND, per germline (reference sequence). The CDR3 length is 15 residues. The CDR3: CASIAGAGYTGELFF. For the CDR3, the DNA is TGTGCCAGTATCGCGGGGGCGGGGTACACCGGGGAGCTGTTTTTT.

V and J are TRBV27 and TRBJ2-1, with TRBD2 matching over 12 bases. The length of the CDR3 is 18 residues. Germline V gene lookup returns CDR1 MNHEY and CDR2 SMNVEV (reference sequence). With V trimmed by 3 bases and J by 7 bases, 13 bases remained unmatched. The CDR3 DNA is TGTGCCAGCAGTTTCTGGGCTAGCGGGAGGGGTAGGGGTAATGAGCAGTTCTTC. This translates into CASSFWASGRGRGNEQFF.

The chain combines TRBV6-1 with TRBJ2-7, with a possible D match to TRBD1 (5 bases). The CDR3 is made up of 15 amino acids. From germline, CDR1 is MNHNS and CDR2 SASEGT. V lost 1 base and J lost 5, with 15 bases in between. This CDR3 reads CASSEEQVVSHEQYF. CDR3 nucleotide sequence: TGTGCCAGCAGTGAAGAACAGGTGGTTTCGCACGAGCAGTACTTC.

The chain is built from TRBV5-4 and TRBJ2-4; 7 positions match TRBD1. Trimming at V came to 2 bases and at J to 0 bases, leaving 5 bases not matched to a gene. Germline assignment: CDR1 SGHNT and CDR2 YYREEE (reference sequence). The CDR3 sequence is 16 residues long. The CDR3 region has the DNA TGTGCCAGCAGCTTAAGACAGGGCCTAGCCAAAAACATTCAGTACTTC. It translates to CASSLRQGLAKNIQYF.

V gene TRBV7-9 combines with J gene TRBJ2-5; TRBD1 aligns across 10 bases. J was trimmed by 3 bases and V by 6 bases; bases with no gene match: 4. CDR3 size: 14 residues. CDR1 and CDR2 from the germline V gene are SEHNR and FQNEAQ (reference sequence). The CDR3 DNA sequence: TGTGCCAGCAGGAACGGACAGGGGGAAGAGACCCAGTACTTC. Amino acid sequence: CASRNGQGEETQYF.

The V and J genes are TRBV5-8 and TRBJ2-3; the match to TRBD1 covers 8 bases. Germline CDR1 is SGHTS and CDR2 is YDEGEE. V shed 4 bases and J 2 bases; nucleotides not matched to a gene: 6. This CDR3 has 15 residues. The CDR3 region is CASSPGTGTTDTQYF. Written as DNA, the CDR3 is TGTGCCAGCAGCCCGGGGACAGGAACCACAGATACGCAGTATTTT.

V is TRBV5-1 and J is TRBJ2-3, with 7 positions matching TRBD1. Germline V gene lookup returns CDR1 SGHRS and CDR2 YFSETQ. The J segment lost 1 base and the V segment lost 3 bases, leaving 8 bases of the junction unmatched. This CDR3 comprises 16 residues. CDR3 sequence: CASSSPQGERTDTQYF. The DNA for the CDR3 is TGCGCCAGCAGCTCACCGCAGGGGGAGCGCACAGATACGCAGTATTTT.

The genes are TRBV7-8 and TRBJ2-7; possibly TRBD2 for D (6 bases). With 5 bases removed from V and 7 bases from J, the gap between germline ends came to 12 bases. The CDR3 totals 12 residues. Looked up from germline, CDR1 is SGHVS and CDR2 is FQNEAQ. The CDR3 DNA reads TGTGCCAGCAGCACGGGACTCCTGGAGCAGTACTTC. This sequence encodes CASSTGLLEQYF.

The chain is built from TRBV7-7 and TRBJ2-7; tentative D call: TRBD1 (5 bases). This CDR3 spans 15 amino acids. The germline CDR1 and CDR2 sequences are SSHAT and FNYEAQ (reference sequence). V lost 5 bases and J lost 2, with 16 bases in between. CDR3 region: CASSMGQGGPYEQYF. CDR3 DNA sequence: TGTGCCAGCAGCATGGGGCAGGGTGGGCCCTACGAGCAGTACTTC. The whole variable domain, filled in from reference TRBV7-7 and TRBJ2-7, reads GAGVSQSPRYKVTKRGQDVTLRCDPISSHATLYWYQQALGQGPEFLTYFNYEAQPDKSGLPSDRFSAERPEGSISTLTIQRTEQRDSAMYRCASSMGQGGPYEQYFGPGTRLTVT.

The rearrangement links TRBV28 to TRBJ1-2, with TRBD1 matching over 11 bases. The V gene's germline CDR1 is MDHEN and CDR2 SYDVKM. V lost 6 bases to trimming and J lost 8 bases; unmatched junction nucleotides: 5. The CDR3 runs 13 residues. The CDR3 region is CASRRGQGGGYTF. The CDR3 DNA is TGTGCCAGCAGGCGGGGACAGGGGGGCGGCTACACCTTC.